Listed here are 21 T cell receptor beta chains from one sample, sequenced in a study of cytomegalovirus exposure and HLA in healthy donors. PCR primers comprised 60 Vbeta and 13 Jbeta primers. TCRdb keeps only in-frame clones here, not all; method: immunoSEQ multiplex PCR. The repertoire consists of about 110,000 clones, with 76% occurring once and the leading ten covering about 8%. What was sequenced was PBMCs. The receptors shown here come from a woman aged 45-59 years in good health and CMV-seropositive.

This clone was observed once. The chain carries TRBV19 and TRBJ2-7; 9 bases match TRBD1. This CDR3 has 16 amino acids. The V segment lost 1 base and the J segment 2 bases; nucleotides outside the gene matches: 6. CDR1 is LNHDA, CDR2 SQIVND, per germline (reference sequence). The CDR3: CASSIAGTGSTYEQYF. CDR3 nucleotide sequence: TGTGCCAGTAGTATAGCCGGGACAGGGTCAACCTACGAGCAGTACTTC.

This clone was observed once. CDR3 DNA: TGTGCGAGTTCAGGGGGTAGCGGGAGCAATGAGCAGTTCTTC. Encoded protein: CASSGGSGSNEQFF. V usage is TRBV10-3 and J usage is TRBJ2-1; TRBD2 matches at 9 bases. Germline V gene sequence: CDR1 ENHRY, CDR2 SYGVKD. The CDR3 has 14 residues.

This chain connects TRBV7-9 to TRBJ2-5, with 7 bases identical to TRBD2. Germline V gene lookup returns CDR1 SEHNR and CDR2 FQNEAQ (reference sequence). CDR3 size: 14 residues. J gave up 9 bases and V 7 bases, and 14 bases lay outside the gene matches. The CDR3 region is CASTPLGLGDSQYF. The CDR3 bases are TGTGCCAGCACCCCACTCGGACTAGGGGACTCCCAGTACTTC.

The chain recombines TRBV18 with TRBJ2-7; 13 positions match TRBD2. Germline assignment: CDR1 KGHSH and CDR2 LQKENI. This CDR3 has 17 amino acids. The V gene end was trimmed by 3 bases and the J gene end by 5 bases; junction bases not matched to a gene: 10. CDR3 DNA sequence: TGTGCCAGCTCACCTCCCGGACTAGCGGGAGAATCTAACGAGCAGTACTTC. Translation: CASSPPGLAGESNEQYF.

The chain couples TRBV10-3 to TRBJ2-7, with a tentative D call TRBD2 (6 bases). CDR1 and CDR2 from the germline V gene are ENHRY and SYGVKD. Trimming pared 4 bases from V and 6 bases from J, leaving 16 bases between. CDR3 length: 14 residues. The CDR3: CAISASQEGREQYF. CDR3 bases: TGTGCCATCAGTGCTAGTCAGGAGGGTCGCGAGCAGTACTTC.

The rearrangement uses TRBV5-1 and TRBJ1-3; 8 bases are shared with TRBD1. J gave up 7 bases and V 3 bases, and 3 bases lay outside the gene matches. Per germline, CDR1 SGHRS and CDR2 YFSETQ. This CDR3 spans 13 amino acids. This CDR3 reads CASSSGGENTIYF. CDR3 DNA: TGCGCCAGCAGCTCAGGGGGCGAGAACACCATATATTTT.

The V call is TRBV4-3, the J call TRBJ2-1, with D perhaps TRBD2 (6 bases). V gave up 0 bases and J gave up 5 bases, with 14 bases separating them. Germline V gives CDR1 LGHNA, CDR2 YSLEER. This CDR3 comprises 16 residues. CDR3 in DNA: TGCGCCAGCAGCCAAGATAGGAGACTAGTCCACAATGAGCAGTTCTTC. It specifies CASSQDRRLVHNEQFF.

The chain couples TRBV27 to TRBJ2-7; a weak D match, TRBD2 (6 bases). V gave up 8 bases and J gave up 5 bases, with 19 bases separating them. From germline, CDR1 is MNHEY and CDR2 SMNVEV (reference sequence). The CDR3 sequence is 14 residues long. The CDR3: CASPGLKALHEQYF. In DNA form, the CDR3 reads TGTGCCAGCCCGGGACTCAAGGCCCTCCACGAGCAGTACTTC.

The chain employs TRBV7-2 and TRBJ1-2; 10 nucleotides align to TRBD1. The germline gives CDR1 SGHTA, CDR2 FQGNSA. This CDR3 contains 16 residues. The trim removed 4 bases at V and 4 bases at J, leaving 9 bases unmatched. The CDR3 sequence: CASSSSGDRGPYGYTF. Written as DNA, the CDR3 is TGTGCCAGCAGCTCTTCGGGGGACAGGGGACCCTATGGCTACACCTTC.

The chain uses TRBV7-3 and TRBJ2-1; the D gene is possibly TRBD1 (6 bases). CDR1 is SGHTA and CDR2 is FQGTGA in the germline V gene. The CDR3 has 15 residues. V was trimmed by 3 bases and J by 0 bases, leaving 9 bases between them. The CDR3 DNA follows: TGTGCCAGCAGCTTGCAGGGGAGCTCCTACAATGAGCAGTTCTTC. Encoded protein: CASSLQGSSYNEQFF.

The CDR3 bases are TGTGCCAGCAGCTACCGAGGACAGGGAGAGTCACCCCTCCACTTT. Protein product: CASSYRGQGESPLHF. V usage is TRBV7-2 and J usage is TRBJ1-6; 8 bases map to TRBD1. CDR1 SGHTA and CDR2 FQGNSA come from the germline V gene. The CDR3 has 15 amino acids. Unmatched junction bases numbered 9, after V lost 4 bases and J lost 10 bases.

This chain connects TRBV19 to TRBJ1-1; D call uncertain. The V and J ends lost 3 bases and 1 base respectively, with 12 bases between them. The germline CDR1 and CDR2 sequences are LNHDA and SQIVND (reference sequence). The CDR3 is made up of 15 amino acids. Written as DNA, the CDR3 is TGTGCCAGTAGTATTGAGGGAAGTTCGAACACTGAAGCTTTCTTT. Amino acid sequence: CASSIEGSSNTEAFF.

Only a few counts were recorded for this clone. The chain carries TRBV5-4 and TRBJ2-7; 14 bases match TRBD2. CDR1 and CDR2 from the germline V gene are SGHNT and YYREEE (reference sequence). The CDR3 has 18 amino acids. J was trimmed by 2 bases and V by 0 bases; bases with no gene match: 7. This CDR3 is CASSLEPGLAGVTYEQYF. In DNA, the CDR3 is TGTGCCAGCAGCTTGGAACCGGGACTAGCGGGAGTAACCTACGAGCAGTACTTC.

V usage is TRBV19 and J usage is TRBJ2-2, with TRBD2 as a possible D gene (7 bases). Germline V CDR1 and CDR2: LNHDA, SQIVND (reference sequence). The CDR3 covers 14 residues. The V end was cut by 5 bases, the J end by 11 bases, with 18 bases between. The CDR3, as DNA: TGTGCCAGTAGTCCCGGTGGGGGGGCAGGCGAGCTGTTTTTT. Encoded protein: CASSPGGGAGELFF.

The chain combines TRBV9 with TRBJ2-2; 8 bases fit TRBD1. Losses at the gene ends were 4 bases for V and 2 bases for J; bases not matched to a gene: 10. CDR3 length: 17 amino acids. From germline, CDR1 is SGDLS and CDR2 YYNGEE. In nucleotides, the CDR3 is TGTGCCAGCAGCCCCTTATCCGGGACAGGAAACACCGGGGAGCTGTTTTTT. Its protein is CASSPLSGTGNTGELFF.

This sequence joins TRBV7-9 and TRBJ1-1; 8 bases are shared with TRBD1. The CDR3 runs to 15 residues. V lost 5 bases, J lost 4 bases, and 9 bases stayed unmatched. Germline values: CDR1 SEHNR, CDR2 FQNEAQ (reference sequence). CDR3 in DNA: TGTGCCAGCAGCCCCTCTGGCAGGGGGCCCACTGAAGCTTTCTTT. It specifies CASSPSGRGPTEAFF.

This clone was seen a few times. The rearrangement links TRBV4-3 to TRBJ1-2; 7 bases match TRBD1. Per germline, CDR1 LGHNA and CDR2 YSLEER. The CDR3 has 15 residues. With V trimmed by 0 bases and J by 8 bases, 9 bases remained unmatched. This CDR3 is CASSQDRTGHWGYTF. CDR3 DNA sequence: TGCGCCAGCAGCCAAGACCGGACAGGCCACTGGGGCTACACCTTC.

This chain uses TRBV15 with TRBJ1-5, with 7 nucleotides matching TRBD1. V lost 1 base to trimming and J lost 5 bases; unmatched junction nucleotides: 5. The CDR3 has 15 residues. Germline lookup yields CDR1 LNHNV and CDR2 YYDKDF (reference sequence). CDR3 in amino acids: CATSRGRQGYQPQHF. CDR3 in DNA: TGTGCCACCAGCAGAGGCCGACAGGGCTATCAGCCCCAGCATTTT.

The chain recombines TRBV18 with TRBJ2-5; 10 bases fit TRBD1. This CDR3 region has 15 residues. V trimming: 0 bases; J trimming: 4 bases; junction bases outside the gene matches: 2. CDR1 KGHSH and CDR2 LQKENI come from the germline V gene. The CDR3, as DNA: TGTGCCAGCTCACCACCGGGACAGGGGCTAGAGACCCAGTACTTC. Translation: CASSPPGQGLETQYF. The variable domain in full, with the rest retrieved from reference TRBV18 and TRBJ2-5, is NAGVMQNPRHLVRRRGQEARLRCSPMKGHSHVYWYRQLPEEGLKFMVYLQKENIIDESGMPKERFSAEFPKEGPSILRIQQVVRGDSAAYFCASSPPGQGLETQYFGPGTRLLVL.

The chain is built from TRBV7-2 and TRBJ1-5; D possibly corresponds to TRBD1 (6 bases). CDR1 is SGHTA and CDR2 is FQGNSA in the germline V gene. The CDR3 loop spans 14 amino acids. Trimming pared 3 bases from V and 6 bases from J, leaving 12 bases between. CDR3 amino acids: CASSFTGGGQPQHF. CDR3 nucleotides: TGTGCCAGCAGCTTCACGGGGGGCGGTCAGCCCCAGCATTTT.

The V and J genes are TRBV5-4 and TRBJ2-3, with a possible D match to TRBD2 (6 bases). V was trimmed by 6 bases and J by 6 bases, leaving 23 bases between them. The CDR3 is 16 amino acids. CDR1 and CDR2 (germline): SGHNT, YYREEE (reference sequence). The CDR3 is CASTTGGRPSPDTQYF. The CDR3 nucleotides read TGTGCCAGCACCACCGGAGGGAGACCCTCTCCGGATACGCAGTATTTT.